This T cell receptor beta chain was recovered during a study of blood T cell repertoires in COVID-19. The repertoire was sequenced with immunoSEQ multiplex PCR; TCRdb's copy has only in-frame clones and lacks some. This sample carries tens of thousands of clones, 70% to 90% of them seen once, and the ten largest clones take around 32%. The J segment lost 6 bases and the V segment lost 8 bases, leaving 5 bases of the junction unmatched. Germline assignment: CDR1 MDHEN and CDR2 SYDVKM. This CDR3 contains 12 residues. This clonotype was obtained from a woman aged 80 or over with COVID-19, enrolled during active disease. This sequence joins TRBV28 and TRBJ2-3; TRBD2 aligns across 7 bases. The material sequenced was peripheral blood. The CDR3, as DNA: TGTGCCAGCCGACTCGGGGGGGATACGCAGTATTTT. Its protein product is CASRLGGDTQYF.